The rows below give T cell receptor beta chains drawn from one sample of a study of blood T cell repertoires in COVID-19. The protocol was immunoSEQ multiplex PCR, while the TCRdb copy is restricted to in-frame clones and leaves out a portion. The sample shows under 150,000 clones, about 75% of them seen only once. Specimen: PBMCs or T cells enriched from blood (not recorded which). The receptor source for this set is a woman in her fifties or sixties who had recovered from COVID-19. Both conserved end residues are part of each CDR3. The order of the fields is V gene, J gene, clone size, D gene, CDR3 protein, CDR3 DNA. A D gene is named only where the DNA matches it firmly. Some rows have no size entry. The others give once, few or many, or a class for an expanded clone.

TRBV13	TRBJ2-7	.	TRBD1	CASSQAGQGIIYEQYF	TGTGCCAGCAGCCAGGCTGGACAGGGGATCATCTACGAGCAGTACTTC
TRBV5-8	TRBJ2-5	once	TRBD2	CASSRTTSGGETQYF	TGTGCCAGCAGCCGGACGACTAGCGGTGGAGAGACCCAGTACTTC
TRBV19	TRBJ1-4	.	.	CASFDGTYEKLFF	TGTGCCAGTTTTGACGGGACATATGAAAAACTGTTTTTT
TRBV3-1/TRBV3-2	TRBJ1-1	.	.	CASSGNTEAFF	TGTGCCAGCTCAGGGAACACTGAAGCTTTCTTT
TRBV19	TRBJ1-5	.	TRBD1	CASSLRQGSNQPQHF	TGTGCCAGTAGTTTAAGACAGGGGAGCAATCAGCCCCAGCATTTT
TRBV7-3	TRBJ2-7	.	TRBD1	CASSSRPGQSYEQYF	TGTGCCAGCAGCTCTAGGCCGGGACAGTCGTACGAGCAGTACTTC
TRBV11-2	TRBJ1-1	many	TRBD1	CASSLVSGQMNTEAFF	TGTGCCAGCAGCTTAGTATCGGGACAGATGAACACTGAAGCTTTCTTT
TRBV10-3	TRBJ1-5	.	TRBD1	CAISSGQGNINQPQHF	TGTGCCATCAGCAGTGGACAGGGCAACATCAATCAGCCCCAGCATTTT
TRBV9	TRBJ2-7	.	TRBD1	CASSGYRGSYEQYF	TGTGCCAGCAGCGGCTACAGGGGTTCCTACGAGCAGTACTTC
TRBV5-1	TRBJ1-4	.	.	CASSSGATNEKLFF	TGCGCCAGCAGTTCTGGGGCCACTAATGAAAAACTGTTTTTT
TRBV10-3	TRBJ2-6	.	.	CAISDSSGANVLTF	TGTGCCATCAGTGATAGTTCTGGGGCCAACGTCCTGACTTTC
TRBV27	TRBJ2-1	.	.	CASSLGGYNEQFF	TGTGCCAGCAGTTTAGGCGGGTACAATGAGCAGTTCTTC
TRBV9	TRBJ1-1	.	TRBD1	CASSVQGDDEAFF	TGTGCCAGCAGCGTTCAGGGGGACGATGAAGCTTTCTTT
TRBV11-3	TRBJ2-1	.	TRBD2	CASSLEGTSGTSYNEQFF	TGTGCCAGCAGCTTAGAGGGGACTAGCGGGACATCCTACAATGAGCAGTTCTTC
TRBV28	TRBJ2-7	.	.	CASSLYGIYEQYF	TGTGCCAGCAGTTTATACGGTATCTACGAGCAGTACTTC
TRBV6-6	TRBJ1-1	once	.	CASRRFRVTDSNTEAFF	TGTGCCAGCAGACGATTCAGGGTGACCGATTCGAACACTGAAGCTTTCTTT
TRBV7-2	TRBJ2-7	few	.	CASSLDFSYEQYF	TGTGCCAGCAGCTTAGACTTTTCCTACGAGCAGTACTTC
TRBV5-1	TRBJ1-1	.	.	CASSLNPGLETEAFF	TGCGCCAGCAGCTTGAATCCAGGGCTGGAAACTGAAGCTTTCTTT
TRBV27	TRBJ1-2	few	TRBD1	CASSSLGQGTYGYTF	TGTGCCAGCAGTTCCCTTGGACAGGGGACCTATGGCTACACCTTC
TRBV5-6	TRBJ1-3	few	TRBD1	CASSFQTGVAGNTIYF	TGTGCCAGCAGCTTTCAGACAGGGGTGGCTGGAAACACCATATATTTT
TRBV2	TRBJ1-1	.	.	CANRRGPEAFF	TGTGCCAACAGACGCGGGCCCGAAGCTTTCTTT
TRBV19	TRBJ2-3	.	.	CASSIKGLLTDTQYF	TGTGCCAGTAGTATTAAAGGACTCCTCACAGATACGCAGTATTTT
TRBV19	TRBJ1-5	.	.	CASSPWDMGQHF	TGTGCCAGTAGTCCTTGGGACATGGGCCAGCATTTT
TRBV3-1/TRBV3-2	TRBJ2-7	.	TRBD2	CASSLSGSSYEQYF	TGTGCCAGCAGCCTCAGCGGGAGCTCCTACGAGCAGTACTTC
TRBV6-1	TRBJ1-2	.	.	CASSEIQGLGYTF	TGTGCCAGCAGTGAAATCCAGGGGCTTGGCTACACCTTC
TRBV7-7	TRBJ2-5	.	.	CASSLDGGGGETQYF	TGTGCTAGCAGCTTAGATGGGGGCGGGGGAGAGACCCAGTACTTC
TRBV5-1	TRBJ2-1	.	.	CASSFWGDEQFF	TGCGCCAGCAGCTTTTGGGGGGATGAGCAGTTCTTC
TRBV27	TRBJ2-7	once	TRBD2	CASSLESGRADEQYF	TGTGCCAGCAGTTTAGAAAGCGGGAGGGCCGACGAGCAGTACTTC
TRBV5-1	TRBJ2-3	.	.	CASSLYSGADTQYF	TGCGCCAGCAGCTTGTACTCAGGGGCAGATACGCAGTATTTT
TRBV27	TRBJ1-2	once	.	CASSLGRGYGYTF	TGTGCCAGCAGTTTAGGCAGGGGCTATGGCTACACCTTC
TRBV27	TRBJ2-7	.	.	CASSLFPGLTYEQYF	TGTGCCAGCAGTTTATTCCCGGGACTCACCTACGAGCAGTACTTC
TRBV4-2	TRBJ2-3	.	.	CASSQGVTDTQYF	TGTGCCAGCAGCCAAGGAGTCACAGATACGCAGTATTTT
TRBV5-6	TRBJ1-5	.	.	CASSFGGFAQPQHF	TGTGCCAGCAGCTTTGGGGGCTTTGCACAGCCCCAGCATTTT
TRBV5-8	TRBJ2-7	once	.	CASSPAYEQYF	TGTGCCAGCAGCCCCGCCTACGAGCAGTACTTC
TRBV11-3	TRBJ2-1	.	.	CASSQSSHSFEQFF	TGTGCCAGCAGCCAATCTAGCCACTCTTTTGAGCAGTTCTTC
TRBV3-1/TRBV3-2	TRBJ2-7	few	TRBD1	CASSQATGLRYEQYF	TGTGCCAGCAGCCAGGCGACAGGGCTACGCTACGAGCAGTACTTC
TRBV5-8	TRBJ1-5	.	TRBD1	CASSKGQGVDQPQHF	TGTGCCAGCAGCAAAGGACAGGGCGTCGATCAGCCCCAGCATTTT
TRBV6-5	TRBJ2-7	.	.	CASSLSRGVYEQYF	TGTGCCAGCAGCCTCTCAAGGGGTGTATACGAGCAGTACTTC
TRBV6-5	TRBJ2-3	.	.	CASSRGTGVDTQYF	TGTGCCAGTAGCCGGGGTACGGGGGTAGATACGCAGTATTTT
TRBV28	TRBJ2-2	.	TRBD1	CASSFQQDGQGGTGELFF	TGTGCCAGCAGTTTCCAGCAGGATGGACAGGGGGGCACCGGGGAGCTGTTTTTT
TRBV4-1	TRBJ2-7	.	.	CASSLRGGPTYEQYF	TGCGCCAGCAGCCTCCGCGGGGGCCCCACCTACGAGCAGTACTTC
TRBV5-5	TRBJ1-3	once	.	CASSSRGYGNTIYF	TGTGCCAGCAGCTCAAGGGGTTATGGAAACACCATATATTTT
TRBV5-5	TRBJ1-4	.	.	CASSHPGTNEKLFF	TGTGCCAGCAGCCATCCCGGGACTAATGAAAAACTGTTTTTT
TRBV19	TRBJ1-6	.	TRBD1	CASSRDRYNSPLHF	TGTGCCAGTAGCAGGGACAGATATAATTCACCCCTCCACTTT
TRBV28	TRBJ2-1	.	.	CASRTGGVFEQFF	TGTGCCAGCAGAACAGGGGGGGTTTTTGAGCAGTTCTTC
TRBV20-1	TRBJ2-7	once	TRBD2	CSASRAGGLSEQYF	TGCAGTGCTAGTCGGGCGGGGGGCCTCTCCGAGCAGTACTTC
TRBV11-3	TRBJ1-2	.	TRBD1	CASSFDRGNYTF	TGTGCCAGCAGCTTTGACAGGGGGAACTACACCTTC
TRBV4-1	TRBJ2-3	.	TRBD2	CASRERGLAGSTDTQYF	TGCGCCAGCAGGGAACGAGGACTAGCGGGATCCACAGATACGCAGTATTTT
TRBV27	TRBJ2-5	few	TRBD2	CASSRRLAGGPQETQYF	TGTGCCAGCAGTCGGAGACTAGCGGGGGGCCCCCAAGAGACCCAGTACTTC
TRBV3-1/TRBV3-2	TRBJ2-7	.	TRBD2	CASSQGLSLAVYEQYF	TGTGCCAGCAGCCAAGGTCTGTCGCTAGCGGTGTACGAGCAGTACTTC
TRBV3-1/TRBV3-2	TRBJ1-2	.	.	CASSQGPEEGYTF	TGTGCCAGCAGCCAAGGTCCAGAGGAGGGCTACACCTTC
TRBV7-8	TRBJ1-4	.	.	CASSLRTAPNEKLFF	TGTGCCAGCAGCCTCCGGACAGCCCCAAATGAAAAACTGTTTTTT
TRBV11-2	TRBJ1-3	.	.	CASSPWTETGNTIYF	TGTGCCAGCAGCCCCTGGACTGAAACTGGAAACACCATATATTTT
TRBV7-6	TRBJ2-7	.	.	CASSLMTEYEQYF	TGTGCCAGCAGCTTAATGACAGAATACGAGCAGTACTTC
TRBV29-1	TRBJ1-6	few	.	CSVGVGQKDSYNSPLHF	TGCAGCGTTGGGGTCGGACAGAAGGACTCCTATAATTCACCCCTCCACTTT
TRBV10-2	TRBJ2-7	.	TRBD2	CASSWSGSGDEQYF	TGCGCCAGCAGTTGGAGCGGGAGTGGCGACGAGCAGTACTTC
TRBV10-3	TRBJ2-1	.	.	CAITSGGLLGNEQFF	TGTGCCATAACCTCGGGGGGCCTGTTAGGCAATGAGCAGTTCTTC